A selection of T cell receptor beta chains follows, all from one sample in a study of cytomegalovirus exposure and HLA in healthy donors. Generated by immunoSEQ multiplex PCR, the TCRdb table keeps only in-frame clones and is missing some. The table has 150,000 to 200,000 clones, roughly nine tenths seen once. Material: PBMCs. The source of these receptors is a woman in her late teens or twenties in good health and CMV-seropositive. Each CDR3 is given without its conserved first and last residue. Clone size is stated in some rows and not others, as once, few, many or a class when expanded.

ASSPGRTSGSKLTDTQY	.	TRBJ2-3	TRBV7-9
ASSPQGAGGYT	.	TRBJ1-2	TRBV18
ASSSPGQGKETQY	.	TRBJ2-5	TRBV10-1
ASSEQGLAGSNEQF	.	TRBJ2-1	TRBV6-4
ASSPTRGSDEQY	.	TRBJ2-7	TRBV18
ASSLSGTSGNTIY	.	TRBJ1-3	TRBV5-1
ASSLGRAPNYGYT	.	TRBJ1-2	TRBV5-5
SVESRGNTGELF	.	TRBJ2-2	TRBV29-1
ASNPGTGSSLAGELF	.	TRBJ2-2	TRBV2
ASSLLAGGGELF	.	TRBJ2-2	TRBV25-1
ASSSGAGETQY	few	TRBJ2-5	TRBV7-9
ASSFTGFHEQF	.	TRBJ2-1	TRBV7-6
ASSMSGFGQPQH	.	TRBJ1-5	TRBV19
ASSERGLGTDTQY	.	TRBJ2-3	TRBV25-1
ASSVGIAGSTSQETQY	.	TRBJ2-5	TRBV9
ATEDTSGANVLT	.	TRBJ2-6	TRBV4-2
SASGTDTQY	.	TRBJ2-3	TRBV20-1
ASSLDFLRDGYT	.	TRBJ1-2	TRBV7-9
ASSISVNTEAF	.	TRBJ1-1	TRBV19
ASSHRDRYNEQF	.	TRBJ2-1	TRBV5-1
ASSGLAGPRGEQY	.	TRBJ2-7	TRBV30
ASSLEGQGTGELF	.	TRBJ2-2	TRBV7-8
ASSLFPQPQH	few	TRBJ1-5	TRBV28
ATSRVPSNEQF	.	TRBJ2-1	TRBV15
ASREGSGRTQPQH	.	TRBJ1-5	TRBV2
ASSLGQGVSYEQY	.	TRBJ2-7	TRBV7-2
ASSPLGDSYNEQF	.	TRBJ2-1	TRBV5-4
ASSEGWRVNTEAF	.	TRBJ1-1	TRBV6-1
AWSVLEAF	.	TRBJ1-1	TRBV30
ASSQVSGRGNQPQH	once	TRBJ1-5	TRBV4-1
ASSLAVQGPQETQY	.	TRBJ2-5	TRBV7-2
ASSMEDFPTGELF	.	TRBJ2-2	TRBV19
ASSLTRGGSEAF	.	TRBJ1-1	TRBV7-3
ASSQEAAGGSPDTQY	.	TRBJ2-3	TRBV4-1
ASSLGDIEAN	.	TRBJ1-4	TRBV18
ASSLTGHTVEQF	once	TRBJ2-1	TRBV7-3
ASSQTKTYSRVTDTQY	.	TRBJ2-3	TRBV4-3
ASSPPPGYEQY	.	TRBJ2-7	TRBV18
ASSTKAGLTDTQY	.	TRBJ2-3	TRBV7-6
ASSVYAPWLAGDEQF	.	TRBJ2-1	TRBV25-1
ASTEGQASSYEQY	.	TRBJ2-7	TRBV2
ASSFRRGQGNTEAF	.	TRBJ1-1	TRBV11-2
ASSQDSAPGRNEQF	.	TRBJ2-1	TRBV4-3
ASSTGQLAEAF	.	TRBJ1-1	TRBV19
ASSEQGAEETQY	.	TRBJ2-5	TRBV9
ATSLSPSDTDTQY	.	TRBJ2-3	TRBV15
AARGGYT	few	TRBJ1-2	TRBV2
ASSPELAGDSYEQY	.	TRBJ2-7	TRBV4-2